Included here is one T cell receptor beta chain sequence, with context. The entry originates in a study of T cells expressing NK-cell markers. Study context: Seropositivity for HCMV was found in seven of the eight sequenced donors, with one seronegative.

The CDR3 consists of 12 residues. Template switching by 5'RACE with UMIs generated the TCR beta cDNA. TCRdb reprocessed the 5' RACE reads, keeping one entry per CDR3 protein, no DNA. This repertoire includes about 190,000 distinct CDR3 sequences. The genes are TRBV12-3 or TRBV12-4 and TRBJ2-3. Specimen: blood T cells: a sorted CD56 or NKG2C T cell subset, CD4+ or CD8+ T cells, or bulk PBMC T cells (not recorded which). The receptor was isolated from a man between 18 and 69 years old in good health. CDR3 sequence reads: CASRQDTDTQYF.